These 19 T cell receptor beta chains were sequenced from one sample in a study of blood T cell repertoires in COVID-19. Data came from immunoSEQ multiplex PCR; TCRdb stores just in-frame clones and leaves some out. The data show 200,000 to 250,000 clones, with more than 80% seen just once and less than 3% held by the top ten. Sequenced sample: peripheral blood. All receptors come from a man aged 25-40 years with COVID-19, enrolled during active disease.

This sequence joins TRBV7-9 and TRBJ1-1, with D perhaps TRBD1 (6 bases). V lost 4 bases, J lost 4 bases, and 13 bases lay in between. This CDR3 spans 14 amino acids. In germline, CDR1 is SEHNR, CDR2 FQNEAQ (reference sequence). The CDR3, as DNA: TGTGCCAGCAGCTGGTTGAGAGGGGGCACTGAAGCTTTCTTT. Its translation: CASSWLRGGTEAFF.

V and J are TRBV13 and TRBJ2-7; D might be TRBD2 (5 bases). The V end was cut by 7 bases, the J end by 0 bases, with 13 bases between. The CDR3 contains 14 residues. Germline V gives CDR1 PRHDT, CDR2 FYEKMQ (reference sequence). CDR3 sequence reads: CASKVRESSYEQYF. The CDR3 DNA is TGTGCCAGCAAAGTGAGGGAATCCTCCTACGAGCAGTACTTC.

The chain couples TRBV18 to TRBJ2-2; D might be TRBD1 (7 bases). Germline V gene lookup returns CDR1 KGHSH and CDR2 LQKENI. Trimming stripped 6 bases from V and 2 bases from J, with 13 bases between. The CDR3 consists of 15 residues. In DNA, the CDR3 is TGTGCCAGCTCCGGGGGACAGTTAAACACCGGGGAGCTGTTTTTT. Amino acid sequence: CASSGGQLNTGELFF.

This clone was seen a few times. V and J are TRBV6-4 and TRBJ2-2; 7 nucleotides line up with TRBD2. This CDR3 has 18 amino acids. V lost 2 bases and J lost 0; bases outside the gene matches: 9. Germline-derived CDR1 and CDR2 are MRHNA and SNTAGT. The CDR3 sequence: CASSDEGSGRTNTGELFF. The DNA of the CDR3 is TGTGCCAGCAGTGACGAGGGTAGCGGGCGCACGAACACCGGGGAGCTGTTTTTT.

J is TRBJ1-1 and V is TRBV7-9; weak D call: TRBD1 (5 bases). This CDR3 is built from 13 residues. The germline gives CDR1 SEHNR, CDR2 FQNEAQ (reference sequence). The V end lost 3 bases, the J end lost 1 base, and 6 bases lay between the germline ends. CDR3 in amino acids: CASSFTGNTEAFF. In DNA form, the CDR3 reads TGTGCCAGCAGCTTTACAGGGAACACTGAAGCTTTCTTT.

This chain joins TRBV27 and TRBJ1-6; D is undetermined. The CDR3 has 13 residues. Per the germline V gene, CDR1 is MNHEY and CDR2 is SMNVEV (reference sequence). With 3 bases removed from V and 7 bases from J, the gap between germline ends came to 7 bases. CDR3 bases: TGTGCCAGCAGTTTCACACAGAATTCACCCCTCCACTTT. Its translation: CASSFTQNSPLHF.

V usage is TRBV6-5 and J usage is TRBJ2-2; 11 bases fit TRBD1. The length of the CDR3 is 15 residues. Germline trimming cut 2 bases from V and 7 bases from J; bases unmatched to any gene: 3. The germline V gene has CDR1 MNHEY and CDR2 SVGAGI. The CDR3 is CASSYRTGGGGELFF. The CDR3 DNA is TGTGCCAGCAGTTACAGGACAGGGGGCGGCGGGGAGCTGTTTTTT.

This clone occurred once. V is TRBV5-1 and J is TRBJ1-6; D may be TRBD1 (6 bases). In germline, CDR1 is SGHRS, CDR2 YFSETQ. This CDR3 contains 15 residues. V was clipped by 4 bases and J by 10 bases, with 18 bases between them. The CDR3 bases are TGCGCCAGCAGCCCACGACAAGGGGGAGAATCACCCCTCCACTTT. Its translation: CASSPRQGGESPLHF.

In its sample, this clone was seen a few times. This rearrangement joins TRBV7-2 to TRBJ2-2, with 9 bases matching TRBD2. This CDR3 region has 16 residues. Germline V lookup: CDR1 SGHTA, CDR2 FQGNSA. The V gene end was trimmed by 2 bases and the J gene end by 7 bases; junction bases not matched to a gene: 8. The CDR3 DNA sequence: TGTGCCAGCAGCTTATTCGGCGGGGGGGCCGTCGGGGAGCTGTTTTTT. Translated: CASSLFGGGAVGELFF.

This clone came up once. V gene TRBV18 combines with J gene TRBJ2-7; weak D call: TRBD2 (6 bases). The CDR3 contains 15 residues. Trimming took off 5 bases at V and 2 bases at J, with 16 bases between the two ends. Germline lookup yields CDR1 KGHSH and CDR2 LQKENI. CDR3 sequence: CASSTPGLTPYEQYF. In nucleotides, the CDR3 is TGTGCCAGCTCAACCCCGGGACTGACTCCCTACGAGCAGTACTTC.

The CDR3 bases are TGTGCCAGCAGCTTAGCTGCAGGGGATAATGGCTACACCTTC. Protein sequence: CASSLAAGDNGYTF. The genes are TRBV7-2 and TRBJ1-2; TRBD1 might be the D (6 bases). This CDR3 has 14 residues. CDR1 is SGHTA and CDR2 is FQGNSA in the germline V gene. V was pared by 0 bases and J by 6 bases, with 11 bases between.

This chain uses TRBV5-1 with TRBJ2-1; TRBD1 agrees at 7 bases. This CDR3 has 16 residues. V shed 0 bases and J 10 bases; nucleotides not matched to a gene: 13. From germline, CDR1 is SGHRS and CDR2 YFSETQ. This chain's CDR3 is CASSLEAQTGNGEQFF. The CDR3 DNA reads as TGCGCCAGCAGCTTGGAGGCCCAGACAGGGAATGGAGAGCAGTTCTTC. Together with reference TRBV5-1 and TRBJ2-1, the CDR3 gives the full variable domain: KAGVTQTPRYLIKTRGQQVTLSCSPISGHRSVSWYQQTPGQGLQFLFEYFSETQRNKGNFPGRFSGRQFSNSRSEMNVSTLELGDSALYLCASSLEAQTGNGEQFFGPGTRLTVL.

The chain combines TRBV27 with TRBJ1-1; D remains ambiguous. Germline V lookup: CDR1 MNHEY, CDR2 SMNVEV (reference sequence). The V and J ends lost 3 bases and 5 bases respectively, with 10 bases between them. The CDR3 spans 13 residues. The CDR3 here is CASSLSYGTEAFF. The DNA of the CDR3 is TGTGCCAGCAGTTTGTCCTACGGTACTGAAGCTTTCTTT.

The CDR3 spells CASSGGWISGGADTQYF. DNA for the CDR3: TGTGCCAGCAGCGGAGGGTGGATTAGCGGGGGGGCAGATACGCAGTATTTT. The chain links TRBV9 to TRBJ2-3; 11 nucleotides align to TRBD2. Per germline, CDR1 SGDLS and CDR2 YYNGEE. The CDR3 contains 17 residues. V dropped 3 bases and J dropped 4; count of bases not matched to a gene: 10.

The CDR3 nucleotides read TGTGCCACCAGTGATACAACAGGGGAGGTGAGCACAGATACGCAGTATTTT. It specifies CATSDTTGEVSTDTQYF. This chain links TRBV24-1 with TRBJ2-3, with a possible D match to TRBD1 (7 bases). Between the trimmed V and J ends, which lost 3 bases and 0 bases, there was a span of 15 bases. This CDR3 is 17 amino acids long. Looked up from germline, CDR1 is KGHDR and CDR2 is SFDVKD.

This clone occurred once. The chain has TRBV5-1 and TRBJ1-2; D is ambiguous. The CDR3 contains 16 residues. Trimming stripped 4 bases from V and 0 bases from J, with 16 bases between. The germline CDR1 and CDR2 sequences are SGHRS and YFSETQ. The CDR3 region is CASSPGPQKPNYGYTF. The CDR3 bases are TGCGCCAGCAGCCCAGGCCCTCAGAAGCCTAACTATGGCTACACCTTC.

The rearrangement links TRBV19 to TRBJ2-1; 8 nucleotides agree with TRBD1. CDR1 is LNHDA, CDR2 SQIVND, per germline (reference sequence). The CDR3 loop spans 14 amino acids. After removal of 4 bases from V and 6 bases from J, the junction contained 5 bases not matched to a gene. The CDR3 sequence: CASSTGGVGNEQFF. The CDR3 DNA reads as TGTGCCAGTAGTACAGGGGGCGTGGGCAATGAGCAGTTCTTC.

The CDR3 coding sequence is TGTGCCAGCAGCTTCATTCCCATCTCCTACAATGAGCAGTTCTTC. Translated, it gives CASSFIPISYNEQFF. This rearrangement joins TRBV11-2 to TRBJ2-1; no firm D call. The CDR3 loop spans 15 amino acids. Looked up from germline, CDR1 is SGHAT and CDR2 is FQNNGV. Deletions cut 3 bases from V and 0 bases from J, with 9 bases between.

For the CDR3, the DNA is TGTGCCAGCAGCCGCCCGGGACTAGCGGGAGAGGACACCGGGGAGCTGTTTTTT. It yields the protein CASSRPGLAGEDTGELFF. The V and J genes are TRBV7-3 and TRBJ2-2, with 14 nucleotides matching TRBD2. CDR1 is SGHTA and CDR2 is FQGTGA in the germline V gene. CDR3 length: 18 residues. The V segment lost 5 bases and the J segment 3 bases; nucleotides outside the gene matches: 8.